These 16 T cell receptor beta chains were all obtained from the same sample, sequenced in a study of T cells after yellow fever vaccination. TCRdb re-called the 5' RACE reads with MiXCR, one entry per CDR3 protein. The table lists around 250,000 distinct CDR3 sequences, 6% to 7.5% of them singletons. This material consisted of CD4+ T cells sorted from PBMCs, taken 15 days after the yellow fever booster vaccination. Receptors were obtained from a man aged 25 to 40 who received the YFV17D yellow fever vaccine.

This clonotype showed up just a few times. The chain is built from TRBV27 and TRBJ1-1, with a possible D match to TRBD1 (5 bases). Per the germline V gene, CDR1 is MNHEY and CDR2 is SMNVEV (reference sequence). V was cut by 3 bases and J by 0 bases, with 11 bases left in between. This CDR3 region has 15 residues. CDR3 region: CASSFSQVLNTEAFF. The DNA for the CDR3 is TGTGCCAGCAGTTTCTCACAGGTGTTGAACACTGAAGCTTTCTTT.

This clonotype was observed a handful of times. The chain carries TRBV5-1 and TRBJ2-3; D is undetermined. Germline loops: CDR1 SGHRS, CDR2 YFSETQ. The ends were cut back, 4 bases at V and 8 bases at J, with 14 bases in the middle. There are 13 residues in the CDR3. The CDR3 DNA reads as TGCGCCAGCAGCGTTCGCGTAGAAGGTACGCAGTATTTT. The encoded protein is CASSVRVEGTQYF.

This clonotype was recorded many times. The V gene is TRBV5-1, the J gene TRBJ2-3, with D perhaps TRBD2 (5 bases). CDR1 is SGHRS, CDR2 YFSETQ, per germline. V was pared by 7 bases and J by 1 base, with 19 bases between. The CDR3 runs to 16 residues. This CDR3 is CASVAEELAGTDTQYF. CDR3 in DNA: TGCGCCAGCGTGGCGGAGGAGCTCGCGGGCACAGATACGCAGTATTTT. Looking up the rest from reference TRBV5-1 and TRBJ2-3 gives the full variable domain: KAGVTQTPRYLIKTRGQQVTLSCSPISGHRSVSWYQQTPGQGLQFLFEYFSETQRNKGNFPGRFSGRQFSNSRSEMNVSTLELGDSALYLCASVAEELAGTDTQYFGPGTRLTVL.

At least ten counts were recorded for this clonotype. The chain recombines TRBV12-3 or TRBV12-4 with TRBJ1-1; D is perhaps TRBD1 (5 bases). The length of the CDR3 is 15 residues. Trimming removed 5 bases from V and 2 bases from J, with 15 bases in between. This chain's CDR3 is CASSPLWRGNTEAFF. CDR3 DNA sequence: TGTGCCAGCAGTCCTTTGTGGAGGGGAAACACTGAAGCTTTCTTT.

At least ten counts were recorded for this clonotype. The chain links TRBV9 to TRBJ2-1; D is perhaps TRBD1 (5 bases). The CDR3 loop spans 12 amino acids. V lost 1 base, J lost 8 bases, and 7 bases lay in between. In germline, CDR1 is SGDLS, CDR2 YYNGEE. CDR3 DNA sequence: TGTGCCAGCAGCGTACAGGGCGATGAGCAGTTCTTC. It yields the protein CASSVQGDEQFF. Complete variable domain (other parts from reference TRBV9 and TRBJ2-1): DSGVTQTPKHLITATGQRVTLRCSPRSGDLSVYWYQQSLDQGLQFLIQYYNGEERAKGNILERFSAQQFPDLHSELNLSSLELGDSALYFCASSVQGDEQFFGPGTRLTVL.

This clonotype was seen a few times. The chain combines TRBV7-2 with TRBJ2-7, with 8 bases identical to TRBD2. The CDR3 consists of 15 residues. Germline V gene data show CDR1 as SGHTA and CDR2 as FQGNSA. Trimming cost V 5 bases and J 3 bases; bases outside gene matches: 9. Here the CDR3 reads CASSRGGLGDYEQYF. The CDR3 region has the DNA TGTGCCAGCAGCCGGGGGGGACTAGGCGACTACGAGCAGTACTTC. Full variable domain (rest looked up from reference TRBV7-2 and TRBJ2-7): GAGVSQSPSNKVTEKGKDVELRCDPISGHTALYWYRQSLGQGLEFLIYFQGNSAPDKSGLPSDRFSAERTGGSVSTLTIQRTQQEDSAVYLCASSRGGLGDYEQYFGPGTRLTVT.

This clonotype has at least ten counts. The chain employs TRBV19 and TRBJ2-3; 14 bases match TRBD2. CDR3 length: 16 amino acids. Germline lookup yields CDR1 LNHDA and CDR2 SQIVND (reference sequence). With 5 bases clipped from V and 3 bases from J, the junction kept 4 bases outside the gene matches. The CDR3 sequence is CASSVGLAGGTDTQYF. The DNA for the CDR3 is TGTGCCAGTAGTGTCGGACTAGCGGGAGGTACAGATACGCAGTATTTT.

The rearrangement links TRBV12-3 or TRBV12-4 to TRBJ2-3; D unresolved. Trimming took 2 bases from V and 1 from J, leaving 7 bases between them. The CDR3 is 14 residues long. CDR3: CASSLQRGTDTQYF. CDR3 DNA sequence: TGTGCCAGCAGTTTACAAAGGGGCACAGATACGCAGTATTTT.

The table lists this clonotype with many counts. The chain combines TRBV7-2 with TRBJ1-2; no clear D gene. The germline V gene encodes CDR1 SGHTA and CDR2 FQGNSA. The V and J ends lost 0 bases and 2 bases respectively, with 4 bases between them. CDR3 size: 13 residues. The DNA for the CDR3 is TGTGCCAGCAGCTTAGCCCTGAACTATGGCTACACCTTC. It encodes CASSLALNYGYTF. Variable domain in full (rest from reference TRBV7-2 and TRBJ1-2): GAGVSQSPSNKVTEKGKDVELRCDPISGHTALYWYRQSLGQGLEFLIYFQGNSAPDKSGLPSDRFSAERTGGSVSTLTIQRTQQEDSAVYLCASSLALNYGYTFGSGTRLTVV.

With respect to this clonotype: As the CDR3 is not closed by the conserved phenylalanine or tryptophan, this likely results from a read error. The J gene is TRBJ2-5, the V gene TRBV7-2, with unresolved D. CDR3 length equals 14 residues. Germline loops: CDR1 SGHTA, CDR2 FQGNSA. The V and J ends lost 8 bases and 3 bases respectively, with 16 bases between them. DNA of the CDR3: TGTGCCAGCGAGGATGTTGGCATGAAAGAGACCCAGTACTTA. This codes for CASEDVGMKETQYL.

Details on this clonotype: A junction boundary mismatches the germline segment, possibly from a read error. V usage is TRBV27 and J usage is TRBJ2-2; 9 bases are shared with TRBD1. Germline CDR1 is MNHEY and CDR2 is SMNVEV (reference sequence). The CDR3 totals 17 residues. The CDR3 protein is CASSLPPTGGSTGQLFF. CDR3 DNA sequence: TGTGCCAGCAGTTTACCCCCAACAGGGGGCAGCACCGGGCAGCTGTTTTTT.

This clonotype showed up just a few times. This chain connects TRBV4-3 to TRBJ1-4; D is ambiguous. Trimming shortened V by 0 bases and J by 6 bases, and 11 bases separated the two germline ends. The CDR3 length is 15 residues. The germline CDR1 and CDR2 sequences are LGHNA and YSLEER. CDR3 nucleotides: TGCGCCAGCAGCCAAGATGGGAGGGTACATGAAAAACTGTTTTTT. It is translated as CASSQDGRVHEKLFF.

The chain is built from TRBV7-3 and TRBJ2-7; TRBD2 matches at 14 bases. This CDR3 contains 19 residues. Trimming took 5 bases from V and 3 from J; bases not matched to a gene: 15. Germline V gene sequence: CDR1 SGHTA, CDR2 FQGTGA. CDR3 sequence (DNA): TGTGCCAGCAGCCCCACTACCGGGACTAGCGGGAGCGCCCACTACGAGCAGTACTTC. Translation: CASSPTTGTSGSAHYEQYF.

Many counts were recorded for this clonotype. This chain links TRBV4-2 with TRBJ2-7; 10 bases agree with TRBD1. Germline V lookup: CDR1 LGHNA, CDR2 YNFKEQ. The V gene end was trimmed by 0 bases and the J gene end by 5 bases; junction bases not matched to a gene: 7. This CDR3 contains 16 residues. This CDR3 reads CASSQERGTGVHEQYF. The CDR3 DNA follows: TGTGCCAGCAGCCAAGAACGTGGGACAGGGGTTCACGAGCAGTACTTC.

In its sample, this clonotype was seen many times. The chain uses TRBV18 and TRBJ1-1; tentatively, D is TRBD1 (6 bases). The CDR3 length is 15 residues. CDR1 and CDR2 from the germline V gene are KGHSH and LQKENI. The V gene lost 6 bases and the J gene lost 1 base, with 15 bases spanning the gap. The CDR3 sequence: CASSHRVEGNTEAFF. The CDR3 DNA sequence: TGTGCCAGCTCGCACAGGGTGGAAGGGAACACTGAAGCTTTCTTT.

The chain couples TRBV12-3 or TRBV12-4 to TRBJ2-1; the D is unclear. Trimming took 11 bases from V and 6 from J, leaving 26 bases between them. The CDR3 totals 16 residues. CDR3 DNA sequence: TGTGCCGCAACCGTCCCGTCCTCCATGATCGGCAATGAGCAGTTCTTC. It encodes CAATVPSSMIGNEQFF.